Detailed here is one TCR beta chain. Some clones are missing from TCRdb's copy, which holds only in-frame ones; the method was immunoSEQ multiplex PCR. The data contain about 53,000 clones, 90% of them singletons. The source of the sample is a study of T cell changes during pregnancy in multiple sclerosis. CDR1 is MGHRA and CDR2 is YSYEKL in the germline V gene. The V end was cut by 1 base, the J end by 3 bases, with 13 bases between. CDR3 length: 15 amino acids. The material was CD8+ T cells from peripheral blood mononuclear cells, obtained before pregnancy. The chain recombines TRBV4-1 with TRBJ2-7; the D gene is possibly TRBD1 (7 bases). This receptor was obtained from a female donor with multiple sclerosis, enrolled in a pregnancy study. The CDR3 DNA sequence: TGCGCCAGCAGCCAAGGGCAGGGGGGCCTCTACGAGCAGTACTTC. As protein: CASSQGQGGLYEQYF.